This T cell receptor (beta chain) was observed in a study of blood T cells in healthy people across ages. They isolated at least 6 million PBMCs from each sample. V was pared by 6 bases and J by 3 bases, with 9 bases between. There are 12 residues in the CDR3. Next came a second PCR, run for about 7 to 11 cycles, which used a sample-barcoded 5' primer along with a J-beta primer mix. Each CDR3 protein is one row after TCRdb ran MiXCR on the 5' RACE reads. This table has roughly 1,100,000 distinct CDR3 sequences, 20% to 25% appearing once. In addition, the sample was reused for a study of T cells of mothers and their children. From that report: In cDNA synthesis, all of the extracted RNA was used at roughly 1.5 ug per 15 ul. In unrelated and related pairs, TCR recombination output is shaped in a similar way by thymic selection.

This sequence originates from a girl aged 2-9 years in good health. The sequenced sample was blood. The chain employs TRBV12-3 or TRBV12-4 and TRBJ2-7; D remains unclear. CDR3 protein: CASSVGIYEQYF. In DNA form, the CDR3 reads TGTGCCAGCAGCGTAGGCATCTACGAGCAGTACTTC.